The rows below give T cell receptor beta chains drawn from one sample of a study of memory CD4+ T cells and cytomegalovirus serostatus. Profiled with immunoSEQ multiplex PCR; TCRdb holds only in-frame clones, not every one. The sample has roughly 86,000 clones, roughly 80% seen once. Sample: memory CD4+ T cells from blood. All receptors come from an adult in good health and CMV-seropositive. Each CDR3 is given with its conserved first and last residue. Fields, in order: D gene, V gene, clone size, J gene, CDR3 DNA, CDR3 protein. D genes are given only for firm matches. Expanded clones are given a class, and other clones once, few, many or no size at all.

>NA|TRBV5-1|NA|TRBJ2-3
TGCGCCAGCAGTTATCGGGCCCCGGACGATACGCAGTATTTT
CASSYRAPDDTQYF
>TRBD1|TRBV28|NA|TRBJ2-1
TGTGCCAGCCTCGCCGGGACAGGGGTTAACAATGAGCAGTTCTTC
CASLAGTGVNNEQFF
>NA|TRBV2|NA|TRBJ2-3
TGTGCCAGCAGTCGTAGCACAGATACGCAGTATTTT
CASSRSTDTQYF
>TRBD1|TRBV28|NA|TRBJ1-3
TGTGCCAGCAGTAACCAGGGGGCTGGAAACACCATATATTTT
CASSNQGAGNTIYF
>TRBD1|TRBV4-1|NA|TRBJ1-2
TGCGCCAGCAGCTCCCGGGACAGGGGGTATGGCTACACCTTC
CASSSRDRGYGYTF
>NA|TRBV7-3|NA|TRBJ1-1
TGTGCCAGCAGCGCCAGGGCTCGGGACGGCGAAGCTTTCTTT
CASSARARDGEAFF
>NA|TRBV2|NA|TRBJ1-5
TGTGCCAGCAGTGATCGAACGGGGCTCAATCAGCCCCAGCATTTT
CASSDRTGLNQPQHF
>TRBD1|TRBV6-5|NA|TRBJ1-6
TGTGCCAGCAGTTACTTCGGGACAGGGGATTCACCCCTCCACTTT
CASSYFGTGDSPLHF
>TRBD1|TRBV6-5|once|TRBJ1-1
TGTGCCAGCAATTCCTACGACACAGGGGTTGAAGCTTTCTTT
CASNSYDTGVEAFF
>NA|TRBV2|NA|TRBJ1-4
TGTGCCAGCAGTAGACCTACAACTAATGAAAAACTGTTTTTT
CASSRPTTNEKLFF
>TRBD2|TRBV6-6|few|TRBJ2-2
TGTGCCAGCAGTTACTCAGCGGGGATCACCGGGGAGCTGTTTTTT
CASSYSAGITGELFF
>TRBD1|TRBV7-3|NA|TRBJ1-2
TGTGCCAGCAGCCCGGGACAGGGAGGTGGCTACACCTTC
CASSPGQGGGYTF
>NA|TRBV10-2|NA|TRBJ2-7
TGCGCCAGTTACCCGTCGGGCACAGTTGAGTCCTTAAGCGACTACGAGCAGTACTTC
CASYPSGTVESLSDYEQYF
>NA|TRBV7-9|NA|TRBJ2-7
TGTGCCAGCAGCTTAGAGTACACAGAGCAGTACTTC
CASSLEYTEQYF
>TRBD1|TRBV10-3|NA|TRBJ2-1
TGTGCCATCGGAACAGGGGGCAATGAGCAGTTCTTC
CAIGTGGNEQFF
>NA|TRBV2|NA|TRBJ2-1
TGTGCCAGCAGTGAATTGGGGCCCCTCCTGGGCAATGAGCAGTTCTTC
CASSELGPLLGNEQFF
>NA|TRBV11-2|NA|TRBJ1-5
TGTGCGAAGGTGGCCGTCTTTCAGCCCCAGCATTTT
CAKVAVFQPQHF
>TRBD2|TRBV27|NA|TRBJ2-7
TGTGCCAGCGCTTTAGCGGGAATGTACGAGCAGTACTTC
CASALAGMYEQYF
>NA|TRBV5-1|NA|TRBJ2-1
TGCGCCAGCAGCTTGGTGGGAGGTGGGAGCAATGAGCAGTTCTTC
CASSLVGGGSNEQFF
>NA|TRBV5-1|NA|TRBJ1-1
TGCGCCAGCAGCCGGGGGGGGGAAGGAGTCACTGAAGCTTTCTTT
CASSRGGEGVTEAFF
>NA|TRBV7-9|NA|TRBJ1-1
TGTGCCAGCAGCTTTTCAGGGTTGACTGAAGCTTTCTTT
CASSFSGLTEAFF
>NA|TRBV28|once|TRBJ2-5
TGTGCCAGCAGTCCTTGGGGGCAGCAAGAGACCCAGTACTTC
CASSPWGQQETQYF
>NA|TRBV19|once|TRBJ2-1
TGTGCCAGTAGTGTGAGTACCGAAAACAATGAGCAGTTCTTC
CASSVSTENNEQFF
>TRBD1|TRBV19|few|TRBJ2-2
TGTGCCAGTAGCAACGATGGCAGGGACAGGACCGGGGAGCTGTTTTTT
CASSNDGRDRTGELFF
>NA|TRBV12-2|NA|TRBJ2-7
TGTGCAAGTCGCCACCCGGAGGCCGAACACTCCTACGAGCAGTACTTC
CASRHPEAEHSYEQYF
>NA|TRBV2|NA|TRBJ2-5
TGTGCCAGCGGGGGCCAAGAGACCCAGTACTTC
CASGGQETQYF
>NA|TRBV4-1|NA|TRBJ2-3
TGCGCCAGCAGCCAAGACGTCCGGGGGTCAGGCACAGATACGCAGTATTTT
CASSQDVRGSGTDTQYF
>NA|TRBV2|NA|TRBJ1-3
TGTGCCAGCAGTGAAGGGACAGCTGGAAACACCATATATTTT
CASSEGTAGNTIYF
>NA|TRBV5-4|NA|TRBJ1-1
TGTGCCAGCAGCCCATTTGCACGGAAGAACACTGAAGCTTTCTTT
CASSPFARKNTEAFF
>TRBD2|TRBV19|NA|TRBJ2-1
TGTGCCAGTACCGCGGGACTAGCGGGGTACAATGAGCAGTTCTTC
CASTAGLAGYNEQFF
>NA|TRBV27|NA|TRBJ1-2
TGTGCCAGCAGTTTCAACGGCCACTATGGCTACACCTTC
CASSFNGHYGYTF
>NA|TRBV4-1|once|TRBJ2-1
TGCGCCAGCAGCCAAGGGGAAGTGCTTTCCAATGAGCAGTTCTTC
CASSQGEVLSNEQFF
>NA|TRBV7-2|NA|TRBJ1-3
TGTGCCAGCAGCTTAGGGCCCCTGGGAAACACCATATATTTT
CASSLGPLGNTIYF
>NA|TRBV18|NA|TRBJ1-5
TGTGCCAGCTCACCATCGAAGGATAGCAATCAGCCCCAGCATTTT
CASSPSKDSNQPQHF
>NA|TRBV6-5|NA|TRBJ2-7
TGTGCCAGCAGTTACTCGCAGGGGGGGTACGAGCAGTACTTC
CASSYSQGGYEQYF
>NA|TRBV2|NA|TRBJ1-1
TGTGCCAGCAGTGGGGACACATCCACTGAAGCTTTCTTT
CASSGDTSTEAFF
>NA|TRBV27|NA|TRBJ2-6
TGTGCCAGCAGTTTTGGCACCACCTCTGGGGCCAACGTCCTGACTTTC
CASSFGTTSGANVLTF
>TRBD2|TRBV6-1|NA|TRBJ2-2
TGTGCCAGCAGTGAAGCGGGACTAGCGTGGGGGGAGCTGTTTTTT
CASSEAGLAWGELFF
>NA|TRBV18|NA|TRBJ2-5
TGTGCCAGCTCACCTTCGGTTACTCAGGAGACCCAGTACTTC
CASSPSVTQETQYF
>TRBD1|TRBV19|NA|TRBJ1-5
TGTGCCAGTAGTATAGGGACAGGGGCGGTCAGGAGCAATCAGCCCCAGCATTTT
CASSIGTGAVRSNQPQHF
>TRBD2|TRBV10-2|once|TRBJ2-1
TGCGCCAGCAGCCCTAGCGGGAGGGGCACTGAGCAGTTCTTC
CASSPSGRGTEQFF
>NA|TRBV14|NA|TRBJ2-3
TGTGCCAGCAGCCAAGAGCACGGAGATACGCAGTATTTT
CASSQEHGDTQYF
>TRBD2|TRBV9|NA|TRBJ2-7
TGTGCCAGCAGCTTTACCCCGGGACTAGCGGGAGCGGGGGGCTCCTACGAGCAGTACTTC
CASSFTPGLAGAGGSYEQYF
>NA|TRBV28|NA|TRBJ1-1
TGTGCCAGCGGGACGAACACTGAAGCTTTCTTT
CASGTNTEAFF
>TRBD2|TRBV7-2|NA|TRBJ2-4
TGTGCCAGCAGCTTAGCAGCGGGAGTAGACATTCAGTACTTC
CASSLAAGVDIQYF
>TRBD2|TRBV4-1|NA|TRBJ2-1
TGCGCCAGCAGCCAAGGGGAAAAACTAGCGGGAGACCACGAGCAGTTCTTC
CASSQGEKLAGDHEQFF